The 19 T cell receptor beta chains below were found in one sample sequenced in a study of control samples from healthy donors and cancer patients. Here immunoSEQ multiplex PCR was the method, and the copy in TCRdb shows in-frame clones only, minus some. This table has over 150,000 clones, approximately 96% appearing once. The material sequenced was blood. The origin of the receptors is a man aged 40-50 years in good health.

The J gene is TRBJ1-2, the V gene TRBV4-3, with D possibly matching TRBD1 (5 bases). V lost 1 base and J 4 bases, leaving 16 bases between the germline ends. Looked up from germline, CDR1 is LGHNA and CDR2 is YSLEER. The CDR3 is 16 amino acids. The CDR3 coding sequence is TGCGCCAGCAGCCAAGCCCGGACACAGATTTCCTATGGCTACACCTTC. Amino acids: CASSQARTQISYGYTF.

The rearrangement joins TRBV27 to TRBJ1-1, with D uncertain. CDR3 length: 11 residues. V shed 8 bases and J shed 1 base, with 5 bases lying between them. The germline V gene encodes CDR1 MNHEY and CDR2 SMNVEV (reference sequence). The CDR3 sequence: CASGENTEAFF. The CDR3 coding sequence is TGTGCCAGCGGGGAGAACACTGAAGCTTTCTTT.

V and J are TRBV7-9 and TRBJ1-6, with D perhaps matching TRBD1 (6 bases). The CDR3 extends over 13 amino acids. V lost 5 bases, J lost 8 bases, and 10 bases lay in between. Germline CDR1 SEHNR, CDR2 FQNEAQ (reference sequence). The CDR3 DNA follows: TGTGCCAGCAGCGATAAGGGGGATTCACCCCTCCACTTT. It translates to CASSDKGDSPLHF.

For the CDR3, the DNA is TGCGCCAGCAGCCCGGGGACTACCGGGGAGCTGTTTTTT. Translation: CASSPGTTGELFF. J is TRBJ2-2 and V is TRBV4-1; D might be TRBD2 (6 bases). The CDR3 totals 13 residues. Trimming stripped 4 bases from V and 5 bases from J, with 8 bases between. The V gene's germline CDR1 is MGHRA and CDR2 YSYEKL.

The CDR3 nucleotides read TGTGCCAGCTCACCATTCAAGGGGGACCGCTCTGGAAACACCATATATTTT. The encoded protein is CASSPFKGDRSGNTIYF. The chain joins TRBV18 to TRBJ1-3, with D possibly TRBD1 on 6 matching bases. CDR3 length: 17 residues. The germline V gene has CDR1 KGHSH and CDR2 LQKENI. Trimming left V 2 bases short and J 0 bases short, with 14 bases between.

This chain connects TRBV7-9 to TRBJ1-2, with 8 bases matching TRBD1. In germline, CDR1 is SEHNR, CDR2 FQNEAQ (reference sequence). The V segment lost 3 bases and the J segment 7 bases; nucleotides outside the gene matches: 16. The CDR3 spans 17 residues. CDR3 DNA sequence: TGTGCCAGCAGCTTTCAAGGACAGGGAGGCGAACGGGGTGGCTACACCTTC. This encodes CASSFQGQGGERGGYTF. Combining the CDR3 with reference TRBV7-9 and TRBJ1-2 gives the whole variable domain DTGVSQNPRHKITKRGQNVTFRCDPISEHNRLYWYRQTLGQGPEFLTYFQNEAQLEKSRLLSDRFSAERPKGSFSTLEIQRTEQGDSAMYLCASSFQGQGGERGGYTFGSGTRLTVV.

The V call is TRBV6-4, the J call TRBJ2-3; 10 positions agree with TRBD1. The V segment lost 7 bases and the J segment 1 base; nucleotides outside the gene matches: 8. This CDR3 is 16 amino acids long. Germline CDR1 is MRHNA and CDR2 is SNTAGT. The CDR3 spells CASNPTGGSGTDTQYF. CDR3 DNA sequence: TGTGCCAGCAACCCGACAGGGGGCAGTGGCACAGATACGCAGTATTTT.

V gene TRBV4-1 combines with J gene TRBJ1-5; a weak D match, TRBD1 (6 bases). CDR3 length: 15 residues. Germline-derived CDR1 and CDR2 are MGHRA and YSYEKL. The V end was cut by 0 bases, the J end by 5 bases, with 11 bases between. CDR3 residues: CASSQEGGAYQPQHF. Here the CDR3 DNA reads TGCGCCAGCAGCCAAGAGGGGGGGGCTTATCAGCCCCAGCATTTT.

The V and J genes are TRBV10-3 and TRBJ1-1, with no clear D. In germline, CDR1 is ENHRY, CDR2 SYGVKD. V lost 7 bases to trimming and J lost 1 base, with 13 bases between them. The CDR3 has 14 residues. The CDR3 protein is CAITVHPENTEAFF. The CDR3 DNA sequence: TGTGCCATCACCGTTCACCCCGAGAACACTGAAGCTTTCTTT.

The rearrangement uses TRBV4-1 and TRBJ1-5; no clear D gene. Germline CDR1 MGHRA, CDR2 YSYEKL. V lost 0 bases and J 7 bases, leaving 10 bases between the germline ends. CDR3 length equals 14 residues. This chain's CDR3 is CASSQDRQTQPQHF. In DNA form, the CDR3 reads TGCGCCAGCAGCCAAGATCGGCAGACGCAGCCCCAGCATTTT.

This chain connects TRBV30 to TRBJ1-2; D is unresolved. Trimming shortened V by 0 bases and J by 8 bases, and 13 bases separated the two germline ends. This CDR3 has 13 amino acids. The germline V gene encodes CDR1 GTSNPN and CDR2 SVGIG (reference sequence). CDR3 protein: CAWSVGPGRGYTF. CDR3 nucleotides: TGTGCCTGGAGTGTAGGTCCGGGAAGAGGCTACACCTTC.

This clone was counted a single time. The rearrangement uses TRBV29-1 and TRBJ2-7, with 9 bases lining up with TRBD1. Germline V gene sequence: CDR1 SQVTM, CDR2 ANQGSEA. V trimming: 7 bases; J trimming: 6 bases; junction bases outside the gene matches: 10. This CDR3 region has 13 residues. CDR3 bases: TGCAGCGGGGGAACCGGGACAGGGAGCGAGCAGTACTTC. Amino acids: CSGGTGTGSEQYF.

The chain's CDR3 is CASSRLRVENYGYTF. The CDR3 DNA is TGTGCCAGCAGCCGACTGAGGGTAGAGAACTATGGCTACACCTTC. The chain combines TRBV11-2 with TRBJ1-2, with unresolved D. The CDR3 extends over 15 amino acids. Germline V gene lookup returns CDR1 SGHAT and CDR2 FQNNGV. V lost 5 bases and J lost 2, with 15 bases in between.

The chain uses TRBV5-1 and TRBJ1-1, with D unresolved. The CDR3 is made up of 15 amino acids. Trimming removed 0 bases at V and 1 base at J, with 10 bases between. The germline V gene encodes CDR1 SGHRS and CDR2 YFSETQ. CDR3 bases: TGCGCCAGCAGCTTGGTATCGGGATCGAACACTGAAGCTTTCTTT. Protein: CASSLVSGSNTEAFF. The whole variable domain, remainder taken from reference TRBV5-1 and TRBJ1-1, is KAGVTQTPRYLIKTRGQQVTLSCSPISGHRSVSWYQQTPGQGLQFLFEYFSETQRNKGNFPGRFSGRQFSNSRSEMNVSTLELGDSALYLCASSLVSGSNTEAFFGQGTRLTVV.

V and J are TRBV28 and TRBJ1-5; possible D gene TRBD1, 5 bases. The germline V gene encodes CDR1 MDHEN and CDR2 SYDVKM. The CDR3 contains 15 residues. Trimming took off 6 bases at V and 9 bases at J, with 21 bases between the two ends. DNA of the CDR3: TGTGCCAGCAGCCGTAAACGGGGGTTTGGGGGGCCCCAGCATTTT. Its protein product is CASSRKRGFGGPQHF.

The CDR3, as DNA: TGTGCCAGCAGCCATGCAGGGGGCAGCGGCTACACCTTC. Amino acids: CASSHAGGSGYTF. V usage is TRBV7-2 and J usage is TRBJ1-2; 8 bases agree with TRBD1. V lost 5 bases and J lost 8; bases outside the gene matches: 7. CDR3 length: 13 amino acids. The germline V gene encodes CDR1 SGHTA and CDR2 FQGNSA.

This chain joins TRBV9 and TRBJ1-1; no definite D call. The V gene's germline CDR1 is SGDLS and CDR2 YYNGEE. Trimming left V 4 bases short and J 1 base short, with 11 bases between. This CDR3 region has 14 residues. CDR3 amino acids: CASSQAPANTEAFF. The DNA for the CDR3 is TGTGCCAGCAGCCAGGCACCCGCGAACACTGAAGCTTTCTTT. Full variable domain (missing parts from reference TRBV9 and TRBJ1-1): DSGVTQTPKHLITATGQRVTLRCSPRSGDLSVYWYQQSLDQGLQFLIQYYNGEERAKGNILERFSAQQFPDLHSELNLSSLELGDSALYFCASSQAPANTEAFFGQGTRLTVV.

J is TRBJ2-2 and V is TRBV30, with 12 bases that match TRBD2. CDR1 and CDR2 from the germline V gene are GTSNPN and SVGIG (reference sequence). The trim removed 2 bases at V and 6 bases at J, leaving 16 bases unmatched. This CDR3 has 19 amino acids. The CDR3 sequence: CAWSRAKGTSGRMAGELFF. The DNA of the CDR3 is TGTGCCTGGAGTAGAGCCAAAGGGACTAGCGGGCGAATGGCCGGGGAGCTGTTTTTT.

CDR3 in DNA: TGTGCCAGCAGTGAATGGGGACAGGGCTATAATTCACCCCTCCACTTT. This codes for CASSEWGQGYNSPLHF. V and J are TRBV6-1 and TRBJ1-6; 9 nucleotides agree with TRBD1. The V gene end was trimmed by 2 bases and the J gene end by 3 bases; junction bases not matched to a gene: 2. The V gene's germline CDR1 is MNHNS and CDR2 SASEGT. There are 16 residues in the CDR3.